This T cell receptor beta chain is from a study of memory CD4+ T cells and cytomegalovirus serostatus. Study results and caveats: CD4+ memory repertoires contained about two fifths of the roughly 160 reported CMV TCRbeta sequences. Suggested: most of the CMV-linked TCR signature lies in CD4+ memory cells. CMV serostatus prediction reached median AUC approximately 0.96, or 0.89 with US-trained model.

The sort gate was single viable CD3+CD4+CD8-CD45RO+ cells for memory CD4+ T cells. Total CD4+ T cells were enriched by CD4 positive selection. This clone occurred a few times. The antigen remains undetermined. CDR3 size: 13 residues. Germline V gives CDR1 SGHRS, CDR2 YFSETQ. V dropped 4 bases and J dropped 4 bases, with 11 bases sitting between them. The repertoire was sequenced with immunoSEQ multiplex PCR; TCRdb's copy has only in-frame clones and lacks some. The table shows around 63,000 clones, with approximately 80% occurring only once. The chain joins TRBV5-1 to TRBJ1-1, with TRBD1 as a possible D gene (6 bases). This receptor was taken from an adult in good health and CMV-seropositive. The specimen sequenced was memory CD4+ T cells from blood. DNA of the CDR3: TGCGCCAGCAGCCCCAGGGGAGGCACTGAAGCTTTCTTT. Its translation: CASSPRGGTEAFF.